Below are 30 T cell receptor beta chains sequenced from a single sample in a study of PD-L1 blockade in urothelial cancer. The table came from immunoSEQ multiplex PCR; TCRdb's copy has only in-frame clones and leaves some out. Of about 76,000 clones in the sample, more than 85% were seen once. Stated time point: peripheral blood 6 weeks after treatment start. Material: PBMCs, obtained around atezolizumab (anti-PD-L1) treatment. Receptors were obtained from a woman of 80 years or more with urothelial cancer.

This clone was seen once. The V and J genes are TRBV19 and TRBJ2-3; 10 bases line up with TRBD2. Germline V lookup: CDR1 LNHDA, CDR2 SQIVND (reference sequence). The CDR3 has 17 amino acids. Unmatched junction bases numbered 9, after V lost 5 bases and J lost 1 base. The CDR3 DNA follows: TGTGCCAGTAGTCCTCAAGCGGGAGGGATTCGCACAGATACGCAGTATTTT. Translated: CASSPQAGGIRTDTQYF.

This chain uses TRBV2 with TRBJ1-5; no definite D call. There are 17 residues in the CDR3. CDR1 SNHLY and CDR2 FYNNEI come from the germline V gene. Trimming removed 0 bases from V and 2 bases from J, with 14 bases in between. The CDR3 DNA reads TGTGCCAGCAGTGAAGCCCGCTTCCAGAGGGGCAATCAGCCCCAGCATTTT. It encodes CASSEARFQRGNQPQHF.

As concerns this clone: Other DNA sequences of this sample code for an identical CDR3. J is TRBJ1-1 and V is TRBV11-3, with D perhaps matching TRBD1 (6 bases). V lost 1 base, J lost 2 bases, and 8 bases lay in between. The CDR3 has 14 amino acids. Germline V gene sequence: CDR1 SGHNT, CDR2 YENEEA. CDR3 sequence (DNA): TGTGCCAGCAGCTTAGGCAGGGGCAACACTGAAGCTTTCTTT. This codes for CASSLGRGNTEAFF.

The chain uses TRBV15 and TRBJ2-2; TRBD1 aligns across 8 bases. The CDR3 totals 16 residues. Trimming removed 4 bases from V and 0 bases from J; junction bases left unmatched: 4. The germline V gene encodes CDR1 LNHNV and CDR2 YYDKDF (reference sequence). CDR3 sequence: CATSNLGQANTGELFF. CDR3 DNA: TGTGCCACCAGCAATTTGGGACAGGCGAACACCGGGGAGCTGTTTTTT.

This clone came up once. The V gene is TRBV19, the J gene TRBJ2-1; the D gene is possibly TRBD2 (5 bases). V shed 6 bases and J shed 4 bases, with 7 bases lying between them. Germline-derived CDR1 and CDR2 are LNHDA and SQIVND (reference sequence). The CDR3 has 12 amino acids. The CDR3 is CASSGGYNEQFF. The CDR3 region has the DNA TGTGCCAGTAGCGGCGGGTACAATGAGCAGTTCTTC.

The genes are TRBV28 and TRBJ2-3, with TRBD1 as a possible D gene (5 bases). The CDR3 spans 14 residues. Germline loops: CDR1 MDHEN, CDR2 SYDVKM. V lost 7 bases and J 0 bases, leaving 11 bases between the germline ends. CDR3: CASTPGPSTDTQYF. The DNA for the CDR3 is TGTGCCAGCACCCCAGGGCCAAGCACAGATACGCAGTATTTT.

The rearrangement links TRBV6-1 to TRBJ2-2; 8 nucleotides line up with TRBD1. This CDR3 region has 15 residues. The J segment lost 6 bases and the V segment lost 6 bases, leaving 9 bases of the junction unmatched. Per the germline V gene, CDR1 is MNHNS and CDR2 is SASEGT. DNA of the CDR3: TGTGCCAGCAGAATCGACAGGGGCCGAGCCGGGGAGCTGTTTTTT. Amino acids: CASRIDRGRAGELFF.

This chain connects TRBV28 to TRBJ2-1; 7 bases line up with TRBD2. Germline values: CDR1 MDHEN, CDR2 SYDVKM. V lost 11 bases to trimming and J lost 7 bases; unmatched junction nucleotides: 11. This CDR3 spans 13 amino acids. CDR3 loop: CAAGERDRNEQFF. CDR3 DNA: TGTGCCGCTGGAGAGCGGGATCGAAATGAGCAGTTCTTC.

This chain links TRBV18 with TRBJ2-7, with 8 bases lining up with TRBD1. This CDR3 contains 14 residues. With V trimmed by 10 bases and J by 2 bases, 10 bases remained unmatched. From germline, CDR1 is KGHSH and CDR2 LQKENI. CDR3 residues: CATKHPDRAYEQYF. As DNA, the CDR3 is TGTGCCACCAAACACCCGGACAGGGCCTACGAGCAGTACTTC.

This clone was detected a few times. The V gene is TRBV27, the J gene TRBJ1-2; no clear D gene. Germline CDR1 is MNHEY and CDR2 is SMNVEV (reference sequence). V was cut by 7 bases and J by 0 bases, with 9 bases left in between. The CDR3 loop spans 13 amino acids. In DNA form, the CDR3 reads TGTGCCAGCACCCCCCGAGCTAACTATGGCTACACCTTC. Its protein product is CASTPRANYGYTF.

The chain joins TRBV18 to TRBJ2-5, with a tentative D call TRBD2 (6 bases). CDR1 and CDR2 (germline): KGHSH, LQKENI. Between the trimmed V and J ends, which lost 6 bases and 4 bases, there was a span of 21 bases. The CDR3 contains 16 residues. The CDR3 DNA reads TGTGCCAGCTCCGCCCGACAGTCCGGGACTGGAGAGACCCAGTACTTC. This encodes CASSARQSGTGETQYF. The full variable domain, its missing parts supplied by reference TRBV18 and TRBJ2-5, is NAGVMQNPRHLVRRRGQEARLRCSPMKGHSHVYWYRQLPEEGLKFMVYLQKENIIDESGMPKERFSAEFPKEGPSILRIQQVVRGDSAAYFCASSARQSGTGETQYFGPGTRLLVL.

The chain has TRBV7-2 and TRBJ1-5, with 7 positions matching TRBD1. V trimming: 6 bases; J trimming: 7 bases; junction bases outside the gene matches: 9. The CDR3 consists of 14 residues. Germline V CDR1 and CDR2: SGHTA, FQGNSA. CDR3 sequence: CASRPDRASQPQHF. The CDR3 DNA reads as TGTGCCAGCAGACCAGACAGGGCAAGCCAGCCCCAGCATTTT.

DNA for the CDR3: TGTGCCAGCAGTTTATCGGCGGGCAGGGGGCTGGTCGAGCAGTACTTC. Its protein product is CASSLSAGRGLVEQYF. The V and J genes are TRBV28 and TRBJ2-7; 8 bases line up with TRBD1. The CDR3 is 16 residues long. Germline V gives CDR1 MDHEN, CDR2 SYDVKM. V lost 1 base and J lost 6; bases outside the gene matches: 11.

This rearrangement joins TRBV15 to TRBJ1-2, with D possibly being TRBD1 (6 bases). Trimming stripped 6 bases from V and 6 bases from J, with 8 bases between. Looked up from germline, CDR1 is LNHNV and CDR2 is YYDKDF (reference sequence). The CDR3 runs to 11 residues. As DNA, the CDR3 is TGTGCCACCAGTGCAGGGGATGGCTACACCTTC. It encodes CATSAGDGYTF.

The CDR3 region has the DNA TGCAGCGTTTCCCCGACAGTGAACACTGAAGCTTTCTTT. It yields the protein CSVSPTVNTEAFF. V usage is TRBV29-1 and J usage is TRBJ1-1, with D perhaps matching TRBD1 (5 bases). CDR1 and CDR2 (germline): SQVTM, ANQGSEA. Trimming took 5 bases from V and 0 from J, leaving 10 bases between them. This CDR3 has 13 amino acids.

This clone has just one count. The chain joins TRBV28 to TRBJ2-7, with D unresolved. This CDR3 is built from 10 residues. CDR1 MDHEN and CDR2 SYDVKM come from the germline V gene. The germline V and J ends were trimmed by 5 bases and 7 bases, with 6 bases remaining between them. The CDR3 reads CASSAREQYF. CDR3 bases: TGTGCCAGCAGTGCCAGGGAGCAGTACTTC.

This chain uses TRBV30 with TRBJ1-2; maybe TRBD1 (6 bases). The CDR3 has 14 residues. The V and J ends lost 0 bases and 3 bases respectively, with 11 bases between them. Germline V gene sequence: CDR1 GTSNPN, CDR2 SVGIG (reference sequence). CDR3 amino acids: CAWSVGARDYGYTF. The CDR3 DNA follows: TGTGCCTGGAGTGTGGGGGCCCGCGACTATGGCTACACCTTC.

The chain combines TRBV18 with TRBJ2-5, with D possibly matching TRBD2 (6 bases). V was shortened by 0 bases and J by 5 bases, with 13 bases between the two germline ends. Germline lookup yields CDR1 KGHSH and CDR2 LQKENI. The CDR3 spans 15 residues. The CDR3 DNA is TGTGCCAGCTCACCACCGGACGGGAGTCGGGAGACCCAGTACTTC. Encoded protein: CASSPPDGSRETQYF.

The chain employs TRBV18 and TRBJ1-5; 8 bases align to TRBD1. The CDR3 contains 16 residues. The ends lost 0 bases at V and 5 bases at J; junction bases unmatched: 6. Germline V gene data show CDR1 as KGHSH and CDR2 as LQKENI. The CDR3, as DNA: TGTGCCAGCTCACCACCGGGGCGACAGGGGCATCAGCCCCAGCATTTT. This encodes CASSPPGRQGHQPQHF.

This sequence joins TRBV2 and TRBJ1-2, with D maybe TRBD1 (5 bases). The CDR3 totals 11 residues. V lost 8 bases and J lost 6, with 10 bases in between. Per germline, CDR1 SNHLY and CDR2 FYNNEI. CDR3 region: CASSLGHGYTF. In DNA form, the CDR3 reads TGTGCCAGCTCGTTGGGGCATGGCTACACCTTC.

The V gene is TRBV11-1, the J gene TRBJ2-2, with 8 bases lining up with TRBD2. With 5 bases clipped from V and 6 bases from J, the junction kept 8 bases outside the gene matches. CDR3 length: 15 residues. Germline V gives CDR1 SGHAT, CDR2 FQDESV (reference sequence). The CDR3 DNA sequence: TGTGCCAGCAGCGCTGGACTAGCTGGGGCCGGGGAGCTGTTTTTT. Residues: CASSAGLAGAGELFF.

The chain joins TRBV27 to TRBJ2-1; 15 nucleotides agree with TRBD2. CDR3 length: 18 residues. V was pared by 5 bases and J by 8 bases, with 13 bases of the junction left unmatched. CDR1 MNHEY and CDR2 SMNVEV come from the germline V gene (reference sequence). CDR3 nucleotide sequence: TGTGCCAGCAGTAGCCACGGACTAGCGGGAGGGATAGTCGATGAGCAGTTCTTC. This gives the protein CASSSHGLAGGIVDEQFF.

The V and J genes are TRBV25-1 and TRBJ2-7; the match to TRBD1 covers 7 bases. Trimming took 6 bases from V and 1 from J; bases not matched to a gene: 12. CDR1 and CDR2 (germline): MGHDK, SYGVNS. There are 16 residues in the CDR3. CDR3 protein: CASSIDRGRGSYEQYF. The CDR3 bases are TGTGCCAGCAGCATAGATCGGGGCAGGGGGTCCTACGAGCAGTACTTC.

This sequence joins TRBV27 and TRBJ2-1; D unresolved. The ends were cut back, 2 bases at V and 5 bases at J, with 16 bases in the middle. This CDR3 spans 16 amino acids. CDR1 is MNHEY and CDR2 is SMNVEV in the germline V gene (reference sequence). For the CDR3, the DNA is TGTGCCAGCAGTTTACGTCTGGGCCCGCGAAACAATGAGCAGTTCTTC. This sequence encodes CASSLRLGPRNNEQFF.

The table lists this clone with a count of one. J is TRBJ2-7 and V is TRBV4-2, with D maybe TRBD2 (6 bases). CDR1 and CDR2 from the germline V gene are LGHNA and YNFKEQ. The CDR3 covers 17 residues. V was pared by 1 base and J by 0 bases, with 16 bases between. The CDR3 reads CASSQGFGSGTSYEQYF. CDR3 DNA sequence: TGTGCCAGCAGCCAAGGGTTCGGTAGCGGTACCTCCTACGAGCAGTACTTC.

The chain is built from TRBV27 and TRBJ2-7, with a tentative D call TRBD2 (6 bases). Germline CDR1 and CDR2: MNHEY and SMNVEV (reference sequence). Trimming took 10 bases from V and 4 from J, leaving 32 bases between them. This CDR3 has 18 amino acids. This CDR3 is CATRGYEVASTSWYEQYF. CDR3 nucleotide sequence: TGTGCCACCCGGGGGTACGAGGTCGCCTCTACTTCCTGGTACGAGCAGTACTTC.

The V and J genes are TRBV30 and TRBJ1-2; TRBD1 might be the D (5 bases). Germline V CDR1 and CDR2: GTSNPN, SVGIG (reference sequence). The V gene lost 3 bases and the J gene lost 4 bases, with 12 bases spanning the gap. The CDR3 consists of 13 residues. CDR3 amino acids: CAWRGERIYGYTF. As DNA, the CDR3 is TGTGCCTGGAGAGGGGAACGGATCTATGGCTACACCTTC.

With respect to this clone: Other DNA sequences in the sample encode the same CDR3. The chain carries TRBV7-2 and TRBJ1-1; D is undetermined. V was shortened by 5 bases and J by 4 bases, with 11 bases between the two germline ends. The CDR3 consists of 13 residues. Germline loops: CDR1 SGHTA, CDR2 FQGNSA. The CDR3 DNA reads as TGTGCCAGCAGCCCAACAAGAGGCACTGAAGCTTTCTTT. It yields the protein CASSPTRGTEAFF. The whole variable domain, remainder taken from reference TRBV7-2 and TRBJ1-1, is GAGVSQSPSNKVTEKGKDVELRCDPISGHTALYWYRQSLGQGLEFLIYFQGNSAPDKSGLPSDRFSAERTGGSVSTLTIQRTQQEDSAVYLCASSPTRGTEAFFGQGTRLTVV.

The V gene is TRBV5-1, the J gene TRBJ1-1; no firm D call. Germline loops: CDR1 SGHRS, CDR2 YFSETQ. V was cut by 3 bases and J by 1 base, with 7 bases left in between. This CDR3 is built from 13 residues. CDR3 protein: CASSSGSNTEAFF. CDR3 coding DNA: TGCGCCAGCAGCTCCGGGTCGAACACTGAAGCTTTCTTT.

The rearrangement links TRBV28 to TRBJ2-4; TRBD2 matches 10 bases. Germline CDR1 is MDHEN and CDR2 is SYDVKM. The CDR3 consists of 14 residues. J lost 8 bases, V lost 3 bases, and 4 bases had no gene match. The CDR3: CASSFGSGRHIQYF. The CDR3 nucleotides are TGTGCCAGCAGTTTCGGTAGCGGGAGGCACATTCAGTACTTC.